Reported below is one TCR beta chain. In the authors' methods: Reference gene primer amplification gave estimated nucleated cell counts. TCRdb keeps only in-frame clones here, not all; method: immunoSEQ multiplex PCR. V, J and clone size are taken as reported in that table, and D and trimming were inferred from the DNA itself. The data hold over 200,000 clones, with about 90% observed a single time. This entry is derived from a study of blood T cell repertoires in COVID-19. The CDR3 length is 16 residues. The trim removed 5 bases at V and 0 bases at J, leaving 6 bases unmatched. Looked up from germline, CDR1 is SNHLY and CDR2 is FYNNEI.

The receptor comes from a woman in her twenties or thirties with acute COVID-19. The chain uses TRBV2 and TRBJ1-2; 10 nucleotides agree with TRBD1. Specimen: PBMCs or T cells enriched from blood (not recorded which). CDR3 sequence (DNA): TGTGCCAGCAGTAAGGACAGGGGGAGAGCTAACTATGGCTACACCTTC. This sequence encodes CASSKDRGRANYGYTF.